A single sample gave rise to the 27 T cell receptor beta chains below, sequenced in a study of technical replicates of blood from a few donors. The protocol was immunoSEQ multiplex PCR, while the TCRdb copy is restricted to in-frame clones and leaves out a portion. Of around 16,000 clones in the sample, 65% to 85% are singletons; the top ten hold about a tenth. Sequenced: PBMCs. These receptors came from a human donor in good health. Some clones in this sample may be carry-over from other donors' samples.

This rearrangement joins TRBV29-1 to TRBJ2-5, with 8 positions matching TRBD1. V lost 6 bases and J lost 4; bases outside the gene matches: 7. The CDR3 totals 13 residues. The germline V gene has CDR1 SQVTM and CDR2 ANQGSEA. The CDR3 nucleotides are TGCAGCGTGGGACAGGTCATTAGAGAGACCCAGTACTTC. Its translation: CSVGQVIRETQYF.

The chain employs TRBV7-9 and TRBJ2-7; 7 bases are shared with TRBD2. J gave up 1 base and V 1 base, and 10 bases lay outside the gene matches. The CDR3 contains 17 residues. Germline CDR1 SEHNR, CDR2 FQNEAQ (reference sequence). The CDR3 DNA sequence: TGTGCCAGCAGCTTAGTCGGTGGGAGGGACCATTCCTACGAGCAGTACTTC. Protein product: CASSLVGGRDHSYEQYF.

The CDR3, as DNA: TGCACCAGCAGCCAACGAATAACCGGCTGGACAGGGTTAGAGAACACTGAAGCTTTCTTT. Translating gives CTSSQRITGWTGLENTEAFF. The chain couples TRBV1 to TRBJ1-1; the table names TRBD1, a call not compared with the DNA. TRBV1 is an annotated pseudogene. There are 20 residues in the CDR3.

The CDR3: CASSLGRGPYEQYF. DNA of the CDR3: TGTGCCAGCAGTTTAGGGAGAGGGCCCTACGAGCAGTACTTC. The V and J genes are TRBV25-1 and TRBJ2-7; TRBD2 is a possible D gene (5 bases). The ends were cut back, 5 bases at V and 2 bases at J, with 13 bases in the middle. The germline CDR1 and CDR2 sequences are MGHDK and SYGVNS. CDR3 length equals 14 residues.

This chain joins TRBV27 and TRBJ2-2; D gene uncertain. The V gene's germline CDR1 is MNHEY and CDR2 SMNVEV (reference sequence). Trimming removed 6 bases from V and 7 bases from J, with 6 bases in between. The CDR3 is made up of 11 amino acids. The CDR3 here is CASSLYGELFF. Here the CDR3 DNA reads TGTGCCAGCAGCCTTTACGGGGAGCTGTTTTTT.

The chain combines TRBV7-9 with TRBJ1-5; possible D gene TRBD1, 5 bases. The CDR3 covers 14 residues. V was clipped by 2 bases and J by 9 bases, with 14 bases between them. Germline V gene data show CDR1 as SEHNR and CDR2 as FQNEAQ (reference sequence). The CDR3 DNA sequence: TGTGCCAGCAGCTTAATGGGACTCCCTTCGCCCCAGCATTTT. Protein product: CASSLMGLPSPQHF.

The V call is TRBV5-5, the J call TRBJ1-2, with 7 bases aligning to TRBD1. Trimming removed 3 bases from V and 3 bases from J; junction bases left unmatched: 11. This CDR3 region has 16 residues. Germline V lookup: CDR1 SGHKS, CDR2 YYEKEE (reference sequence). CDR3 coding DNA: TGTGCCAGCAGCTCGCTAGGGGGCGTAGGCGACTATGGCTACACCTTC. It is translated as CASSSLGGVGDYGYTF.

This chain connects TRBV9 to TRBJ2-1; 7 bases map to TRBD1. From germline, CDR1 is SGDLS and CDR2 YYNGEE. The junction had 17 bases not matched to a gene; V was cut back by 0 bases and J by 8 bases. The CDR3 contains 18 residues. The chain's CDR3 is CASSVALAGGGGSDEQFF. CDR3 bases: TGTGCCAGCAGCGTAGCTCTAGCAGGGGGTGGAGGTAGCGATGAGCAGTTCTTC.

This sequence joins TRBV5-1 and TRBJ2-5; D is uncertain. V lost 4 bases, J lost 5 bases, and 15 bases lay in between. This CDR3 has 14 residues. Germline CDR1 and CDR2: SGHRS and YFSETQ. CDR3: CASSIQRPPETQYF. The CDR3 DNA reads TGCGCCAGCAGCATCCAGAGGCCCCCGGAGACCCAGTACTTC.

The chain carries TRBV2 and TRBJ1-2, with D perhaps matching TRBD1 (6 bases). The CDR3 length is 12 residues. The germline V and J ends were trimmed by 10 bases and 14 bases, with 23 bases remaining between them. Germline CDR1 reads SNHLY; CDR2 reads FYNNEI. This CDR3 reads CATIQDQDSLTF. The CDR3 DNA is TGTGCCACCATCCAGGATCAGGACAGTCTAACCTTC.

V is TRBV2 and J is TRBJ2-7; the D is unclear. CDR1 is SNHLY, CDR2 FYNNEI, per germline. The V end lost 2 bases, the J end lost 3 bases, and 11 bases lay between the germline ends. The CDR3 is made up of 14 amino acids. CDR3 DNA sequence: TGTGCCAGCAGTGAAAGAGACTTGAGCTACGAGCAGTACTTC. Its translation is CASSERDLSYEQYF.

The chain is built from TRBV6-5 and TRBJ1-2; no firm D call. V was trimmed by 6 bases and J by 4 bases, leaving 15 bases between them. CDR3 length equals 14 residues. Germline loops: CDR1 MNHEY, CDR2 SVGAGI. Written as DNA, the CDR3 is TGTGCCAGCAGCCCCGGGAAAACGGGCTATGGCTACACCTTC. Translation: CASSPGKTGYGYTF.

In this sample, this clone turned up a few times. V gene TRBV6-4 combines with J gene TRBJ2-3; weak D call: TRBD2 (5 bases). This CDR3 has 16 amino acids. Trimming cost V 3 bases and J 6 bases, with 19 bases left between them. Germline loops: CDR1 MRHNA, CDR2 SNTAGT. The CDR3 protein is CASSESAAGQVDTQYF. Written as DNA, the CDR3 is TGTGCCAGCAGTGAGTCTGCTGCGGGTCAGGTGGATACGCAGTATTTT.

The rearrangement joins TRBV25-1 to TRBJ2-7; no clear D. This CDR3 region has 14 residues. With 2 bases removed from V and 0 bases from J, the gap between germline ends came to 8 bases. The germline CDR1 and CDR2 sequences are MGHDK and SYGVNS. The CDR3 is CASSEGTFSYEQYF. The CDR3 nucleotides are TGTGCCAGCAGTGAAGGCACCTTCTCCTACGAGCAGTACTTC.

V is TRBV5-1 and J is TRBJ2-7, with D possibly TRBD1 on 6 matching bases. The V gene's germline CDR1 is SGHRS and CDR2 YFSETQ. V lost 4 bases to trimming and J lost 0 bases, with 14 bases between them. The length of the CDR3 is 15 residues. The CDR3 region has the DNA TGCGCCAGCAGCCCGGCCGGGACACACTCCTACGAGCAGTACTTC. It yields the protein CASSPAGTHSYEQYF.

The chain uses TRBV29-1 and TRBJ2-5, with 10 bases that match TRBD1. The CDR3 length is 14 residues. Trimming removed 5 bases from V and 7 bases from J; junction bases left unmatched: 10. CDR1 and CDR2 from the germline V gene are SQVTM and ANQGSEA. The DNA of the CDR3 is TGCAGCGTTACGACCGGGACAGGGGATGGGACCCAGTACTTC. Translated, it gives CSVTTGTGDGTQYF.

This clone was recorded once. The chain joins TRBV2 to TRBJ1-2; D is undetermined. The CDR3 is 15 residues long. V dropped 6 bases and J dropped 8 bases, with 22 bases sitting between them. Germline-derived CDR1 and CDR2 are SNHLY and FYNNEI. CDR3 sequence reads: CASSLTPEPTEGYTF. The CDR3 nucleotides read TGTGCCAGCAGCCTAACACCGGAGCCAACGGAGGGCTACACCTTC.

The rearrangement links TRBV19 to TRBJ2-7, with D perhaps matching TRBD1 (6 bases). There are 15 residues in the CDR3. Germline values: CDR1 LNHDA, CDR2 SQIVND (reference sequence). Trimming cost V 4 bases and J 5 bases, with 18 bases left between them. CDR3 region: CASSTTGFRYDEQYF. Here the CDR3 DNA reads TGTGCCAGTAGTACTACAGGGTTCAGGTATGACGAGCAGTACTTC.

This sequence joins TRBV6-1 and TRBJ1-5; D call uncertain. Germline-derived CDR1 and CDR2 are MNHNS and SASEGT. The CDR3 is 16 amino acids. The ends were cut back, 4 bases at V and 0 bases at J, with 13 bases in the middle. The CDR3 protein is CASSAMSRVSNQPQHF. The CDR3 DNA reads TGTGCCAGCAGTGCAATGTCGCGGGTTAGCAATCAGCCCCAGCATTTT.

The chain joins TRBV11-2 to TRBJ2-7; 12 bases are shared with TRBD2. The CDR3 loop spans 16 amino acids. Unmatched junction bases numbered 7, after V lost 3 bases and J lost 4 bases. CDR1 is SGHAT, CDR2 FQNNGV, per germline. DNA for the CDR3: TGTGCCAGCAGCTTGGGGTCTAGCGGGAGGGCGTACGAGCAGTACTTC. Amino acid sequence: CASSLGSSGRAYEQYF.

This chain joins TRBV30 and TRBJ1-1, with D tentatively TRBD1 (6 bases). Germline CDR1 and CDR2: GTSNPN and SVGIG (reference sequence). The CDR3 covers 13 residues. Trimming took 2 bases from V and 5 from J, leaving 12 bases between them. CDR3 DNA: TGTGCCTGGAGTTACCACAGGGATACTGAAGCTTTCTTT. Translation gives CAWSYHRDTEAFF.

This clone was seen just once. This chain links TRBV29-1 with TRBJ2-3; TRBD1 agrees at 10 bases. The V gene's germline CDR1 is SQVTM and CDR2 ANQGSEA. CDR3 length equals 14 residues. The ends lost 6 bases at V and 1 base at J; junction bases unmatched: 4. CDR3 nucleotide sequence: TGCAGCGTAACCGGGACAGGGGGCACAGATACGCAGTATTTT. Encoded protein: CSVTGTGGTDTQYF.

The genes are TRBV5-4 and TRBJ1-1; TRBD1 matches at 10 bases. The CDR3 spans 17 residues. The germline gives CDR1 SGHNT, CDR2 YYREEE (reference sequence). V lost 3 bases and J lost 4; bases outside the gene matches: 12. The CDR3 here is CASSYRDRGRLGTEAFF. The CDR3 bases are TGTGCCAGCAGCTACCGGGACAGGGGCCGCCTTGGCACTGAAGCTTTCTTT.

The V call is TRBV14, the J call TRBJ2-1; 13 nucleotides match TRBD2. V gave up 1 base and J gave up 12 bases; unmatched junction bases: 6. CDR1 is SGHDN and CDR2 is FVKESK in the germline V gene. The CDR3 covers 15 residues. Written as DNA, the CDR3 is TGTGCCAGCAGCCAAGCACTAGCGGGGGGGAAGAGGCAGTTCTTC. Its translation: CASSQALAGGKRQFF.

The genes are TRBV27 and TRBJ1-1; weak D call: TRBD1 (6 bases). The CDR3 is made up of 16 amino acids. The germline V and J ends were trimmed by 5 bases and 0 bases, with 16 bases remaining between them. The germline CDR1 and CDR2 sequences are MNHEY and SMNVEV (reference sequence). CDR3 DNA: TGTGCCAGCAGTCCCTTCGGGGGGCGGATGAACACTGAAGCTTTCTTT. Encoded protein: CASSPFGGRMNTEAFF.

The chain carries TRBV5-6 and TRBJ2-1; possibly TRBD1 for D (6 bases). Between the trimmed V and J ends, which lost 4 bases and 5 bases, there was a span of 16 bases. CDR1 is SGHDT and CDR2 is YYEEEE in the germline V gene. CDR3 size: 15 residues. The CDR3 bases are TGTGCCAGCAGCACACCCGGGACATCCCACAATGAGCAGTTCTTC. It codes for CASSTPGTSHNEQFF.

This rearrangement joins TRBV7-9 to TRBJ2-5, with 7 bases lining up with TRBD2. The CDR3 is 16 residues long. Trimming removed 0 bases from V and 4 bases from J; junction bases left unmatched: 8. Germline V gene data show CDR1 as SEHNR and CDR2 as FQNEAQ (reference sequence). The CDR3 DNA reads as TGTGCCAGCAGCTTAGCGGGAGGGCGGGATATAGAGACCCAGTACTTC. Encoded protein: CASSLAGGRDIETQYF.